This T cell receptor beta chain stems from a study of beta chain features in type 1 diabetes. This CDR3 is built from 14 residues. Germline loops: CDR1 MDHEN, CDR2 SYDVKM. The entirety of the isolated RNA underwent reverse transcription, so expressed TCRB transcripts were sequenced. TCRdb keeps only in-frame clones here, not all; method: immunoSEQ multiplex PCR. The data contain over 700,000 clones, under 20% of them singletons. To note about this clone: A read error may account for a junction end that differs from germline.

This clonotype was obtained from a woman aged 18 to 35 in good health. Sequenced: naive CD4+ T cells from blood. The chain uses TRBV28 and TRBJ2-7; 8 nucleotides align to TRBD1. CDR3: CASSLWGTGRSVVF. CDR3 nucleotide sequence: TGTGCCAGCAGTTTATGGGGGACAGGCCGTTCTGTAGTCTTC.